These 8 T cell receptor beta chains were all obtained from the same sample, sequenced in a study of response to subunit inactivated influenza vaccine (dated by TCRdb to 2017 to 2018). The library relied on RT-PCR. The sequencing machine was an Illumina HiSeq 2500. In-frame beta chains were kept once TCRdb had trimmed the public reads at Q25 with fastp and called clones with MiXCR. Rows matching on CDR3 protein sequence are summarized as one entry with the most common DNA and genes. The sample yields 600,000 to 850,000 distinct CDR3 sequences; 13% to 15% were counted once. Roughly 7.2% of the sample lies in the top ten. This specimen consisted of PBMCs from blood, obtained approximately 15 days before vaccination. The receptor source for this set is a man over 45 who received an inactivated influenza vaccine. Donor details come from another sample of the same person, matched by shared clones.

The chain couples TRBV29-1 to TRBJ2-5, with 8 bases matching TRBD2. The CDR3 runs 13 residues. Trimming took 3 bases from V and 4 from J; bases not matched to a gene: 4. CDR1 is SQVTM and CDR2 is ANQGSEA in the germline V gene. In DNA form, the CDR3 reads TGCAGCGTTGAGCGGGGGGCAGGAGAGACCCAGTACTTC. Its translation: CSVERGAGETQYF.

V is TRBV6-5 and J is TRBJ1-3; tentatively, D is TRBD1 (5 bases). This CDR3 has 12 amino acids. Germline-derived CDR1 and CDR2 are MNHEY and SVGAGI. Trimming removed 7 bases from V and 4 bases from J, with 8 bases in between. Written as DNA, the CDR3 is TGTGCCAGCATCGGGGGAGGAAACACCATATATTTT. This translates into CASIGGGNTIYF.

In this sample, this clonotype turned up once. The rearrangement joins TRBV7-9 to TRBJ2-3, with 9 bases matching TRBD2. V trimming: 4 bases; J trimming: 7 bases; junction bases outside the gene matches: 9. Germline V gene data show CDR1 as SEHNR and CDR2 as FQNEAQ (reference sequence). CDR3 length equals 15 residues. The CDR3, as DNA: TGTGCCAGCAGCTCCTTAGCGGGGGCCCGCAATACGCAGTATTTT. Its translation is CASSSLAGARNTQYF.

The V gene is TRBV15, the J gene TRBJ1-2; a weak D match, TRBD1 (5 bases). The germline V and J ends were trimmed by 1 base and 4 bases, with 13 bases remaining between them. Germline V gives CDR1 LNHNV, CDR2 YYDKDF (reference sequence). The CDR3 spans 15 residues. CDR3 loop: CATSRAISTGYGYTF. The CDR3 DNA is TGTGCCACCAGCAGAGCCATCTCCACAGGCTATGGCTACACCTTC.

J is TRBJ2-1 and V is TRBV24-1; D is uncertain. CDR1 KGHDR and CDR2 SFDVKD come from the germline V gene. Trimming took 5 bases from V and 9 from J, leaving 22 bases between them. The CDR3 is made up of 16 amino acids. This chain's CDR3 is CATSARDQENDGEQFF. The CDR3 DNA is TGTGCCACCAGTGCCCGAGACCAGGAGAATGACGGTGAGCAGTTCTTC.

The sample holds a few counts of this clonotype. The CDR3 loop is CATSSNYPGRVEAFF. CDR3 in DNA: TGTGCCACCAGCAGTAACTACCCGGGACGCGTTGAAGCTTTCTTT. The J gene is TRBJ1-1, the V gene TRBV15; D might be TRBD1 (5 bases). Germline CDR1 LNHNV, CDR2 YYDKDF (reference sequence). The CDR3 runs to 15 residues. Trimming shortened V by 3 bases and J by 7 bases, and 18 bases separated the two germline ends.

The chain recombines TRBV6-5 with TRBJ2-7; D is uncertain. V lost 2 bases to trimming and J lost 0 bases, with 8 bases between them. CDR3 length: 14 residues. CDR1 is MNHEY, CDR2 SVGAGI, per germline. This chain's CDR3 is CASSYVGASYEQYF. The CDR3 DNA follows: TGTGCCAGCAGTTACGTTGGAGCCTCCTACGAGCAGTACTTC.

This clonotype came up a few times. The chain couples TRBV6-1 to TRBJ2-1, with 7 bases aligning to TRBD1. The V segment lost 7 bases and the J segment 9 bases; nucleotides outside the gene matches: 9. The CDR3 runs 13 residues. Germline values: CDR1 MNHNS, CDR2 SASEGT. The DNA for the CDR3 is TGTGCCAGCAAGACAGGGCACTACGGTGAGCAGTTCTTC. This translates into CASKTGHYGEQFF.